The clone carrying this T cell receptor (beta chain) was counted ten times or more. TCRdb reprocessed the 5' RACE reads with MiXCR, giving one entry per CDR3 protein. The table shows about 64,000 distinct CDR3 sequences, with around 4.6% occurring only once. These data are taken from a study of early T cells in non-severe SARS-CoV-2 infection. CDR1 SGHTA and CDR2 FQGTGA come from the germline V gene. V gave up 0 bases and J gave up 2 bases, with 6 bases separating them. The CDR3 sequence is 14 residues long. This chain connects TRBV7-3 to TRBJ2-3, with D unresolved. Sequenced material: whole blood. The receptor was derived from an adult who was a healthcare worker with PCR-confirmed SARS-CoV-2 infection or an uninfected control (not recorded which). This CDR3 reads CASSLTSYTDTQYF. As DNA, the CDR3 is TGTGCCAGCAGCTTAACTAGTTACACAGATACGCAGTATTTT.